This T cell receptor beta chain was identified during a study of T cell repertoires in cytomegalovirus infection. Study information: Indicated by public TCR beta signatures were CMV infection and matching HLA type. General study points: What dominated the ex vivo response were HLA-C-restricted CMV-specific TCR beta clonotypes. Individuals carrying CMV plus the relevant HLA were identified by cumulative frequency of public TCR beta families.

The CDR3 is made up of 17 amino acids. With V trimmed by 10 bases and J by 1 base, 16 bases remained unmatched. This clonotype came up a few times. As yet, its antigen is unknown. TCRdb used MiXCR to reprocess the reads, holding one entry per CDR3 protein. This table has more than 400,000 distinct CDR3 sequences, roughly 29% appearing once. This receptor was obtained from a human donor in good health (CMV status not recorded). Some clones in this sample may be carry-over from other donors' samples. Sequenced: PBMCs. V and J are TRBV12-3 or TRBV12-4 and TRBJ2-3; 8 bases align to TRBD2. The CDR3 is CATTPTSGPLGTDTQYF. The CDR3 bases are TGTGCCACAACCCCCACTAGCGGACCGCTGGGCACAGATACGCAGTATTTT.